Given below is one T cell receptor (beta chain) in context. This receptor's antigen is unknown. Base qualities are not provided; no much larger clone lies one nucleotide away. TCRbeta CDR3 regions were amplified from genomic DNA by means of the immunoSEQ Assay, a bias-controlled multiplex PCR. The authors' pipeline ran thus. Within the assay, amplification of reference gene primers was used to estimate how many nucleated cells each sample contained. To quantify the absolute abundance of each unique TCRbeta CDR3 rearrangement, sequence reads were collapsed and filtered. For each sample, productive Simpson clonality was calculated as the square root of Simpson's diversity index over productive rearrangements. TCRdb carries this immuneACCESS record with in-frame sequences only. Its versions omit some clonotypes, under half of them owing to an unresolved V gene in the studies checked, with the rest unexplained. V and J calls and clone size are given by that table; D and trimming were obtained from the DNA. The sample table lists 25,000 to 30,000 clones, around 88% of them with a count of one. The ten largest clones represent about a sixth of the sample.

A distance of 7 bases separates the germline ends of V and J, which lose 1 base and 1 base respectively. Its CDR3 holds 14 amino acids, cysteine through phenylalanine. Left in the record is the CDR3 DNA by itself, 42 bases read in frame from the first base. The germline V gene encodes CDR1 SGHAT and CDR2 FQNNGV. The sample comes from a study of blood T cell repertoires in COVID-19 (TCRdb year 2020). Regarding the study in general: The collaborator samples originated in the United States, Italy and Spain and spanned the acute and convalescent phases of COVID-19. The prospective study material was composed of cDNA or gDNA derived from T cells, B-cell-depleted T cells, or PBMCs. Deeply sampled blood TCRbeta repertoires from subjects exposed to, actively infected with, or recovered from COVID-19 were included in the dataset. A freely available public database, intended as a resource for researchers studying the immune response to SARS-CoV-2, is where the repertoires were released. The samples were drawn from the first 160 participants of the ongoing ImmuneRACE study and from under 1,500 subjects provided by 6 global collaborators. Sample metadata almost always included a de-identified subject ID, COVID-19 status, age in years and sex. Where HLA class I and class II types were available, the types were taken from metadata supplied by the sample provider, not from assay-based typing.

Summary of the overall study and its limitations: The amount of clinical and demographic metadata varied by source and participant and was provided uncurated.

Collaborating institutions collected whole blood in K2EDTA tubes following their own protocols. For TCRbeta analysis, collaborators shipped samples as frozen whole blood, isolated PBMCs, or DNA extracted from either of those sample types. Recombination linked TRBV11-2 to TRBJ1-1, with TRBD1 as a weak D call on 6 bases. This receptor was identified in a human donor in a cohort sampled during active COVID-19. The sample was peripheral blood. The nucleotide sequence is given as TGTGCCAGCAGCTTAGGGGGACAGAACACTGAAGCTTTCTTT. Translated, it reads CASSLGGQNTEAFF. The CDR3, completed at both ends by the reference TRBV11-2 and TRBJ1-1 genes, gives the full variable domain EAGVAQSPRYKIIEKRQSVAFWCNPISGHATLYWYQQILGQGPKLLIQFQNNGVVDDSQLPKDRFSAERLKGVDSTLKIQPAKLEDSAVYLCASSLGGQNTEAFFGQGTRLTVV.